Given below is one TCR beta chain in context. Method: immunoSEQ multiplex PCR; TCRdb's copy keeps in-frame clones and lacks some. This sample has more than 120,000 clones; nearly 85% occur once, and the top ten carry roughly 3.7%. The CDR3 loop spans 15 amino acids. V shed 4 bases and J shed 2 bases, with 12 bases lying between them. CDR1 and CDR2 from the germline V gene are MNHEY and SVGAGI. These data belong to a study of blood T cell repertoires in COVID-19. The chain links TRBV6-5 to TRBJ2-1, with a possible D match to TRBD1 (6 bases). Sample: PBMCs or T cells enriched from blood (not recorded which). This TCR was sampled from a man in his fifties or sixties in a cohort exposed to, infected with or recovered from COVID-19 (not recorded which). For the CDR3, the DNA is TGTGCCAGCAGTTCAGCTCAGGGGACCTACAATGAGCAGTTCTTC. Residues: CASSSAQGTYNEQFF.